A few counts support the clone carrying this TCR beta chain. Its antigen is unknown. Different DNA sequences within this sample yield the same CDR3. V dropped 6 bases and J dropped 1; count of bases not matched to a gene: 5. The germline V gene has CDR1 SNHLY and CDR2 FYNNEI. The CDR3 is 14 residues long. The PCR made use of 60 Vbeta and 13 Jbeta primers. Assay: immunoSEQ multiplex PCR; the TCRdb copy retains only in-frame clones and omits some. The sample carries 70,000 to 100,000 clones, roughly 69% recorded once. The sample belongs to a study of cytomegalovirus exposure and HLA in healthy donors. Notes on the study in general: Versus the roughly 640-donor mean, an Asian-associated ancestry cluster reportedly showed fewer N-insertions in a later analysis. V- and J-gene trimming of TCR beta was linked (in a later analysis) to a missense DCLRE1C variant. Most of the TCR beta V segments (in an earlier analysis) were productive either about 87% or about 30% of the time. In most subjects, TCR beta sequences reportedly gave accurate predictions of HLA-A and HLA-B alleles.

This clonotype was sampled from a man between 50 and 59 years old in good health and CMV-seronegative. The chain has TRBV2 and TRBJ2-5; 7 bases map to TRBD1. Source material: PBMCs. CDR3 nucleotides: TGTGCCAGCAGCTTACAGGGGCTCCAAGAGACCCAGTACTTC. Its protein is CASSLQGLQETQYF.